At least ten counts were recorded for the clone carrying this TCR beta chain. The antigen remains undetermined. CDR1 and CDR2 from the germline V gene are SGHRS and YFSETQ. There are 13 residues in the CDR3. The V end lost 2 bases, the J end lost 5 bases, and 10 bases lay between the germline ends. The data stem from a study of T cells after yellow fever vaccination. MiXCR, applied by TCRdb to the 5' RACE reads, yields one record per CDR3 protein. The sample includes around 310,000 distinct CDR3 sequences, 3.5% to 4.5% of them seen just once. Study-level points and caveats: Clones from primary vaccination mostly reappeared after the booster (96% CD4, approximately 88% CD8).

This chain links TRBV5-1 with TRBJ1-1; D is uncertain. Specimen: PBMCs, collected 5 days after the yellow fever booster vaccination. This sequence was found in a man aged 18 to 30 who received the YFV17D yellow fever vaccine. As DNA, the CDR3 is TGCGCCAGCAGCTTCGTGGTAGGAACTGAAGCTTTCTTT. It specifies CASSFVVGTEAFF.